This passage covers 25 T cell receptor beta chains from one sample sequenced in a study of T cells expressing NK-cell markers. TCRdb reanalyzed the 5' RACE reads and collapses them to one entry per CDR3 protein, without DNA. The sample spans hundreds of thousands of distinct CDR3 sequences; the ten largest clones claim around 5.2%. The material sequenced was blood T cells: a sorted CD56 or NKG2C T cell subset, CD4+ or CD8+ T cells, or bulk PBMC T cells (not recorded which). These receptors originate from a man aged 18-75 years in good health.

This chain joins TRBV20-1 and TRBJ1-5; TCRdb names TRBD1, which stays unverified in the absence of DNA. CDR1 and CDR2 (germline): DFQATT, SNEGSKA (reference sequence). The CDR3 consists of 14 residues. The CDR3 reads CSASTTGSNQPQHF.

The chain is built from TRBV24-1 and TRBJ1-5. The CDR3 is made up of 16 amino acids. Germline V gene data show CDR1 as KGHDR and CDR2 as SFDVKD. The CDR3 here is CATRDSWDHSNQPQHF.

This rearrangement joins TRBV20-1 to TRBJ2-3; TCRdb returns TRBD1, unconfirmable since there is no DNA. This CDR3 is built from 14 residues. Germline V gene sequence: CDR1 DFQATT, CDR2 SNEGSKA (reference sequence). CDR3 amino acids: CSASNAGHTDTQYF.

The CDR3 is CASSSPRQGLSHEQYF. This chain links TRBV6-5 with TRBJ2-7; the D call from TCRdb, TRBD2, cannot be confirmed without DNA. The length of the CDR3 is 16 residues. The germline CDR1 and CDR2 sequences are MNHEY and SVGAGI.

The V and J genes are TRBV7-2 and TRBJ1-1; TCRdb proposes TRBD1, but this gene call is untestable without DNA. This CDR3 spans 13 amino acids. Germline CDR1 reads SGHTA; CDR2 reads FQGNSA. The CDR3 spells CASSSRLGARAFF.

The V call is TRBV19, the J call TRBJ2-7. CDR1 is LNHDA, CDR2 SQIVND, per germline (reference sequence). The CDR3 has 14 amino acids. CDR3 protein: CASSISRRNYEQYF.

V and J are TRBV28 and TRBJ2-5; TCRdb returns TRBD1, unconfirmable since there is no DNA. This CDR3 is 16 amino acids long. The V gene's germline CDR1 is MDHEN and CDR2 SYDVKM. The CDR3 region is CASRPGGGGIQETQYF.

This chain links TRBV10-3 with TRBJ2-4; TCRdb returns TRBD2, unconfirmable since there is no DNA. CDR1 and CDR2 from the germline V gene are ENHRY and SYGVKD. The CDR3 extends over 15 amino acids. The CDR3 spells CAISERSGAKNIQYF.

This chain links TRBV7-9 with TRBJ2-7; the TCRdb D gene call, TRBD1, has no DNA to confirm it. This CDR3 contains 17 residues. CDR1 and CDR2 (germline): SEHNR, FQNEAQ (reference sequence). CDR3 amino acids: CASSLVLGATGSYEQYF.

The CDR3 protein is CASSLALAGGTQETQYF. The rearrangement uses TRBV7-2 and TRBJ2-5; TCRdb gives TRBD2 as the D gene, but with no DNA this cannot be confirmed. The CDR3 contains 17 residues. Germline V gene lookup returns CDR1 SGHTA and CDR2 FQGNSA.

In terms of frequency, this clonotype is medium-sized. V and J are TRBV6-5 and TRBJ2-5; TCRdb names TRBD2, which stays unverified in the absence of DNA. Germline V CDR1 and CDR2: MNHEY, SVGAGI. The CDR3 has 17 amino acids. CDR3: CASSWNPGRGHQETQYF.

This sequence joins TRBV2 and TRBJ2-5. This CDR3 spans 12 amino acids. Germline loops: CDR1 SNHLY, CDR2 FYNNEI. This chain's CDR3 is CASANGKETQYF.

The genes are TRBV28 and TRBJ1-2; TCRdb's assignment of TRBD1 cannot be checked, as there is no DNA. There are 14 residues in the CDR3. Germline V CDR1 and CDR2: MDHEN, SYDVKM. CDR3 sequence: CASSLGHGDYGYTF.

The chain employs TRBV19 and TRBJ2-6; TCRdb reports TRBD1, a call that lacks DNA to check it against. The CDR3 totals 14 residues. Germline-derived CDR1 and CDR2 are LNHDA and SQIVND (reference sequence). The CDR3 protein is CASGDISGANVLTF.

V gene TRBV7-2 combines with J gene TRBJ2-1; TCRdb picks TRBD2, but there is no DNA to check that call. The germline gives CDR1 SGHTA, CDR2 FQGNSA. The CDR3 covers 15 residues. CDR3 sequence: CASSRTSGGVNEQFF.

The chain couples TRBV24-1 to TRBJ2-3; TCRdb names TRBD1, which stays unverified in the absence of DNA. The CDR3 runs to 15 residues. Germline V gene data show CDR1 as KGHDR and CDR2 as SFDVKD. The CDR3 here is CATSDFGTGRDTQYF.

The chain carries TRBV2 and TRBJ1-2; TCRdb returns TRBD1, unconfirmable since there is no DNA. Germline lookup yields CDR1 SNHLY and CDR2 FYNNEI. The CDR3 runs 15 residues. This chain's CDR3 is CASSVLLGQGTGYTF.

The V and J genes are TRBV20-1 and TRBJ2-3. Per germline, CDR1 DFQATT and CDR2 SNEGSKA (reference sequence). CDR3 length equals 16 residues. This CDR3 reads CSAQITTGTSTDTQYF.

This rearrangement joins TRBV11-2 to TRBJ2-1; the D call from TCRdb, TRBD2, cannot be confirmed without DNA. This CDR3 comprises 18 residues. Germline values: CDR1 SGHAT, CDR2 FQNNGV. CDR3 residues: CASSLLVIAASSYNEQFF.

The V gene is TRBV7-9, the J gene TRBJ2-7; TCRdb designates TRBD2, a call that cannot be tested without DNA. This CDR3 is 16 amino acids long. In germline, CDR1 is SEHNR, CDR2 FQNEAQ (reference sequence). The chain's CDR3 is CASSSAGLVLGDEQYF.

The V call is TRBV12-5, the J call TRBJ2-1; the D call of TRBD1 rests on TCRdb alone, since no DNA is present to check it. This CDR3 is built from 15 residues. Germline assignment: CDR1 LGHNT and CDR2 FRNRAP. The CDR3 protein is CASATEGRAHNEQFF.

V usage is TRBV20-1 and J usage is TRBJ2-7; TCRdb outputs TRBD1, but without DNA this stays unchecked. This CDR3 is built from 15 residues. Germline V gives CDR1 DFQATT, CDR2 SNEGSKA (reference sequence). The CDR3 loop is CSARDLGTGVHEQYF.

The chain links TRBV5-1 to TRBJ2-5; TCRdb picks TRBD1, but there is no DNA to check that call. The CDR3 consists of 17 residues. The germline gives CDR1 SGHRS, CDR2 YFSETQ. The CDR3 is CASSHHRGRGLQETQYF.

The chain has TRBV6-5 and TRBJ2-1. Looked up from germline, CDR1 is MNHEY and CDR2 is SVGAGI. CDR3 length: 15 amino acids. This CDR3 reads CASSYSIEVGNEQFF.

The genes are TRBV7-8 and TRBJ1-1; TCRdb names TRBD1, which stays unverified in the absence of DNA. Germline V gene sequence: CDR1 SGHVS, CDR2 FQNEAQ. CDR3 length: 12 residues. CDR3: CASSTRGTEAFF.